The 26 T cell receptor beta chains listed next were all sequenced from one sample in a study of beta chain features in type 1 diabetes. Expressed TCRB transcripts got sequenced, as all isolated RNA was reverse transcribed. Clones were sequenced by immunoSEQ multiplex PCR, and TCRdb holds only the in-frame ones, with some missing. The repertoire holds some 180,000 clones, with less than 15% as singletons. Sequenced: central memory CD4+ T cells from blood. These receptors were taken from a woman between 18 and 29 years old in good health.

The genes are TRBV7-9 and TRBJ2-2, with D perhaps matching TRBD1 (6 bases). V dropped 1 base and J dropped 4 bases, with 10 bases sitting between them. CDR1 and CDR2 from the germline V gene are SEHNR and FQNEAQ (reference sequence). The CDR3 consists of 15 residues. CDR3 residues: CASSLGGLVTGELFF. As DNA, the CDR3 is TGTGCCAGCAGCTTAGGGGGGCTCGTCACCGGGGAGCTGTTTTTT.

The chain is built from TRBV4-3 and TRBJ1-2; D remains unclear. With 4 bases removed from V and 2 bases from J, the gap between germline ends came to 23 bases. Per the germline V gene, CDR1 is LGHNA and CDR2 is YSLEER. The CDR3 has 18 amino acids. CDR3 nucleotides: TGCGCCAGCAGCCGAGACAATCCCCGGGTTACCCCAAACTATGGCTACACCTTC. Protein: CASSRDNPRVTPNYGYTF.

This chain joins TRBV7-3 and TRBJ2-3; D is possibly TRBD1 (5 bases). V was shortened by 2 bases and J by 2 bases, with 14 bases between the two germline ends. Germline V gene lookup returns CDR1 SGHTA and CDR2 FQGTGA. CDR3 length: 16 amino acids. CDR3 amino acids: CASSLGQGLATDTQYF. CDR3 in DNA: TGTGCCAGCAGCTTAGGTCAGGGCCTCGCCACAGATACGCAGTATTTT.

CDR3 in DNA: TGTGCCAGCAACTCAAGGAAGGGGGCCAATGGCTACACCTTC. This translates into CASNSRKGANGYTF. The chain recombines TRBV5-4 with TRBJ1-2; 7 nucleotides line up with TRBD1. Germline V gene lookup returns CDR1 SGHNT and CDR2 YYREEE (reference sequence). The junction had 11 bases not matched to a gene; V was cut back by 6 bases and J by 6 bases. This CDR3 spans 14 amino acids.

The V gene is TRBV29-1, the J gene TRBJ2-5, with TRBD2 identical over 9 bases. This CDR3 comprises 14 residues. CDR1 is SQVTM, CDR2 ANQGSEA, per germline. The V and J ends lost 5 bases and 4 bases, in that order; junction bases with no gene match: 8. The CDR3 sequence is CSVIWREGLETQYF. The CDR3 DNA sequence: TGCAGCGTTATTTGGCGGGAGGGCCTAGAGACCCAGTACTTC.

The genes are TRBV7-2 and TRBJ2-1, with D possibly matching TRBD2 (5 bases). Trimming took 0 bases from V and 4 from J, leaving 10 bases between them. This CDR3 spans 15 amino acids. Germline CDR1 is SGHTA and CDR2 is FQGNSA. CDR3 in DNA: TGTGCCAGCAGCTTAGCGTTTGGCGGGTACAATGAGCAGTTCTTC. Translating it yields CASSLAFGGYNEQFF.

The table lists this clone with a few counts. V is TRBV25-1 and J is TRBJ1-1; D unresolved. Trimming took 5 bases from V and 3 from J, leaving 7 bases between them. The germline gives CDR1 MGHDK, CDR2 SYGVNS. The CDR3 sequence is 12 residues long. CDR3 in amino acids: CASSNQDTEAFF. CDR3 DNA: TGTGCCAGCAGTAACCAGGACACTGAAGCTTTCTTT. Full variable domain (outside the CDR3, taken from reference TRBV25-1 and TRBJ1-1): EADIYQTPRYLVIGTGKKITLECSQTMGHDKMYWYQQDPGMELHLIHYSYGVNSTEKGDLSSESTVSRIRTEHFPLTLESARPSHTSQYLCASSNQDTEAFFGQGTRLTVV.

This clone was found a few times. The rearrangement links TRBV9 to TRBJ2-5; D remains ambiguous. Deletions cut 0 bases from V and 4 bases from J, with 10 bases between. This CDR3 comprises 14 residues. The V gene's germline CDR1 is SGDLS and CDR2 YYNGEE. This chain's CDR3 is CASSVVDMGETQYF. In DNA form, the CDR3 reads TGTGCCAGCAGCGTAGTAGACATGGGAGAGACCCAGTACTTC. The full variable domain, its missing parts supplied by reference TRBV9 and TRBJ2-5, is DSGVTQTPKHLITATGQRVTLRCSPRSGDLSVYWYQQSLDQGLQFLIQYYNGEERAKGNILERFSAQQFPDLHSELNLSSLELGDSALYFCASSVVDMGETQYFGPGTRLLVL.

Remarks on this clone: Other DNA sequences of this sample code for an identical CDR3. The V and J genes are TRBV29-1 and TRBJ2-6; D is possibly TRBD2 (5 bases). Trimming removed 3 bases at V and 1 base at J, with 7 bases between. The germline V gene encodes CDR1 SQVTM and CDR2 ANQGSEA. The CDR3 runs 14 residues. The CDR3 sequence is CSVDGDSGANVLTF. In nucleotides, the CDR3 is TGCAGCGTTGACGGGGATTCTGGGGCCAACGTCCTGACTTTC.

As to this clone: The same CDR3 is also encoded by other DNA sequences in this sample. The CDR3: CASSPGLDPDTQYF. CDR3 DNA: TGTGCCAGCAGCCCGGGACTAGATCCAGATACGCAGTATTTT. The V and J genes are TRBV7-2 and TRBJ2-3, with 8 positions matching TRBD2. V lost 5 bases to trimming and J lost 4 bases; unmatched junction nucleotides: 5. Germline CDR1 reads SGHTA; CDR2 reads FQGNSA. CDR3 length: 14 residues.

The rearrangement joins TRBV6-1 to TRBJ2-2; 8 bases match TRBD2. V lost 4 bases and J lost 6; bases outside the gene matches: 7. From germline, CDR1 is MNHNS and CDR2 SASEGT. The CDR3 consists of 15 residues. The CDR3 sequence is CASSAGLVIAGELFF. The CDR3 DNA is TGTGCCAGCAGTGCGGGACTAGTTATCGCCGGGGAGCTGTTTTTT.

The CDR3 region has the DNA TGCAGCGTTCTCACAGGGTCCTACGAGCAGTACTTC. Amino acid sequence: CSVLTGSYEQYF. This chain uses TRBV29-1 with TRBJ2-7; perhaps TRBD1 as D (6 bases). The CDR3 is 12 residues long. V was pared by 5 bases and J by 1 base, with 9 bases between. Germline V lookup: CDR1 SQVTM, CDR2 ANQGSEA.

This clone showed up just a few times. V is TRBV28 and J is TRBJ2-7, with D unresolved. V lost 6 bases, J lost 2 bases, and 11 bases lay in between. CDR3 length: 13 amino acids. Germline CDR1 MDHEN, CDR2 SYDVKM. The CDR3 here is CASRLSSAYEQYF. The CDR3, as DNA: TGTGCCAGCAGACTCTCGAGTGCCTACGAGCAGTACTTC. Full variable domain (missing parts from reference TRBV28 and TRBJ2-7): DVKVTQSSRYLVKRTGEKVFLECVQDMDHENMFWYRQDPGLGLRLIYFSYDVKMKEKGDIPEGYSVSREKKERFSLILESASTNQTSMYLCASRLSSAYEQYFGPGTRLTVT.

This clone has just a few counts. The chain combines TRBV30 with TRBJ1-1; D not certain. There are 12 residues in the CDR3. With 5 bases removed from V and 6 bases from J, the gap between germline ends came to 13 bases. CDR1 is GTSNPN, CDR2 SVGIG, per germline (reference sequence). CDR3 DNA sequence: TGTGCCTGGTCCGGGAACCAACCTGAAGCTTTCTTT. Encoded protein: CAWSGNQPEAFF.

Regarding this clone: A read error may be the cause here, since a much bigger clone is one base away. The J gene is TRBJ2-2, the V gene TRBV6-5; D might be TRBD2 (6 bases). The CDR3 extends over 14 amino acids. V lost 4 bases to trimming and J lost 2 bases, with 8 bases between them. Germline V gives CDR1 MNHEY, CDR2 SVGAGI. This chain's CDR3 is CASSLGGNTGELFF. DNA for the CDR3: TGTGCCAGCAGTTTGGGGGGTAACACCGGGGAGCTGTTTTTT.

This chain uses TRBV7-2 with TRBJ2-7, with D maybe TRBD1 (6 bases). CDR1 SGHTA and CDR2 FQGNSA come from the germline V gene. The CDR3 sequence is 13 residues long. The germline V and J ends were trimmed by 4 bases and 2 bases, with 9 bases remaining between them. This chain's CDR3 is CASSSRTAYEQYF. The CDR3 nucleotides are TGTGCCAGCAGCTCCCGGACAGCCTACGAGCAGTACTTC.

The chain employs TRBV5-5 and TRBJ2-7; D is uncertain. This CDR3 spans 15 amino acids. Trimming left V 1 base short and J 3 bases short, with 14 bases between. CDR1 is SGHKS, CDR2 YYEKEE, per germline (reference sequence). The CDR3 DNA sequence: TGTGCCAGCAGCTTGTACGCGGCGGCCGGCTACGAGCAGTACTTC. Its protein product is CASSLYAAAGYEQYF.

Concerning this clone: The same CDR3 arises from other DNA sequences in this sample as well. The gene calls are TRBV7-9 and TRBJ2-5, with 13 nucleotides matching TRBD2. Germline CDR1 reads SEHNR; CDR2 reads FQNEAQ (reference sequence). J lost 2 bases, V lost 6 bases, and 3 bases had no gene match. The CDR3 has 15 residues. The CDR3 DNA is TGTGCCAGCAGGCCGGGACTAGCGGGGCAAGAGACCCAGTACTTC. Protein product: CASRPGLAGQETQYF. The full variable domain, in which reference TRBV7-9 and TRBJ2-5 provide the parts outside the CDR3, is DTGVSQNPRHKITKRGQNVTFRCDPISEHNRLYWYRQTLGQGPEFLTYFQNEAQLEKSRLLSDRFSAERPKGSFSTLEIQRTEQGDSAMYLCASRPGLAGQETQYFGPGTRLLVL.

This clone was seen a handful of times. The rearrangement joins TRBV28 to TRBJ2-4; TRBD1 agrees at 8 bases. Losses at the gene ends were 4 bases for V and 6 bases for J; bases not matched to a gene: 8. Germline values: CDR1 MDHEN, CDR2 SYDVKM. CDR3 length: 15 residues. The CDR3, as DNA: TGTGCCAGCAGTTCCCCCAAAACAGGGGGAAACATTCAGTACTTC. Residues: CASSSPKTGGNIQYF.

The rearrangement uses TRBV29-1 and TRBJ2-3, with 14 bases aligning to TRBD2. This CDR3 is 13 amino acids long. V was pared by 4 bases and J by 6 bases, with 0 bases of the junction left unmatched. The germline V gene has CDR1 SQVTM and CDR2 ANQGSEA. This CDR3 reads CSVGTSGRDTQYF. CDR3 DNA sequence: TGCAGCGTTGGGACTAGCGGGAGGGATACGCAGTATTTT.

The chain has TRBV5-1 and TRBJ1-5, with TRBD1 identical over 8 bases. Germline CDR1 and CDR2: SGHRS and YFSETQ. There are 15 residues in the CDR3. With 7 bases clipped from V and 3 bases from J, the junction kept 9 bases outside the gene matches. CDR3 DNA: TGCGCCAGCGCGGTAACAGGGGGAAACAATCAGCCCCAGCATTTT. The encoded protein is CASAVTGGNNQPQHF. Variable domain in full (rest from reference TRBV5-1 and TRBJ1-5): KAGVTQTPRYLIKTRGQQVTLSCSPISGHRSVSWYQQTPGQGLQFLFEYFSETQRNKGNFPGRFSGRQFSNSRSEMNVSTLELGDSALYLCASAVTGGNNQPQHFGDGTRLSIL.

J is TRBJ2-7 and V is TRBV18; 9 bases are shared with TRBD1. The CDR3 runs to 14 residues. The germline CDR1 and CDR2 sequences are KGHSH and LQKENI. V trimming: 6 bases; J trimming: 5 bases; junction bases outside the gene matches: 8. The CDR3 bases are TGTGCCAGCTCCCTGGGACAGGGTCTGGACGAGCAGTACTTC. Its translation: CASSLGQGLDEQYF.

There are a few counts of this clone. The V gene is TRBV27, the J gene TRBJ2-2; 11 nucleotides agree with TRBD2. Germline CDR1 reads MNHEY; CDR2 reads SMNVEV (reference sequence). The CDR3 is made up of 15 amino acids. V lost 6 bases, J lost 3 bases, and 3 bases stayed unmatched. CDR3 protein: CASRLAGDHTGELFF. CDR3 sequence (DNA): TGTGCCAGCAGACTAGCGGGAGACCACACCGGGGAGCTGTTTTTT.

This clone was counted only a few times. As DNA, the CDR3 is TGTGCCAGCAGCAACTGCAAGGCCGGGACTAGCGGGCCCGATCCCTACGAGCAGTACTTC. This encodes CASSNCKAGTSGPDPYEQYF. This chain uses TRBV21-1 with TRBJ2-7; TRBD2, as called in the table, went unchecked against the DNA. TRBV21-1 corresponds to a pseudogene. The CDR3 is made up of 20 amino acids.

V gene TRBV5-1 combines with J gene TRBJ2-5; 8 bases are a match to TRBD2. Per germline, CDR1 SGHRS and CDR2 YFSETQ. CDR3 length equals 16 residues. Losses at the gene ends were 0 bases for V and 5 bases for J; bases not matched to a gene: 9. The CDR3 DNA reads TGCGCCAGCAGCTTGGTCCCCACGGGAGGGAGGGAGACCCAGTACTTC. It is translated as CASSLVPTGGRETQYF.

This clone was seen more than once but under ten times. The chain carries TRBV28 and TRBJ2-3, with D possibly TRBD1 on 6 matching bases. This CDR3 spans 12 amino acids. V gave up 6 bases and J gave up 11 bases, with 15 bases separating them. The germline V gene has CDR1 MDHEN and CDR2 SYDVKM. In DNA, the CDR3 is TGTGCCAGCAGCGAGGGGGAGCGTAGGCAGTATTTT. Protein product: CASSEGERRQYF.